This record looks at one T cell receptor beta chain sequence and its context. As yet, its antigen is unknown. TCRdb reprocessed the reads with MiXCR, giving one entry per CDR3 protein. The data contain 300,000 or so distinct CDR3 sequences, roughly 25% of them singletons. The data stem from a study of T cell repertoires in cytomegalovirus infection. V was pared by 0 bases and J by 0 bases, with 2 bases of the junction left unmatched. CDR3 size: 17 residues. CDR1 MNHGY and CDR2 SAAAGT come from the germline V gene. The V gene is TRBV6-8, the J gene TRBJ1-6; 7 bases fit TRBD1. Sequencing was performed on cultured PBMCs, taken from culture after CMV antigen stimulation. The sequence was obtained from a human donor in good health (CMV status not recorded). Some clones in this sample may be carry-over from other donors' samples. The CDR3 loop is CASSYSTGSSYNSPLHF. The CDR3, as DNA: TGTGCCAGCAGTTACTCGACAGGGAGCTCCTATAATTCACCCCTCCACTTT.